A selection of T cell receptor beta chains follows, all from one sample in a study of blood T cell repertoires in COVID-19. Using immunoSEQ multiplex PCR, the repertoire was profiled, and TCRdb retains in-frame clones only, with some absent. The repertoire holds approximately 110,000 clones, with approximately 87% as singletons. Source material: peripheral blood. The source is an older woman with acute or convalescent COVID-19. Each CDR3 is given with its conserved first and last residue. Each record gives: clone size, J gene, V gene, D gene, CDR3 DNA, CDR3 protein. The D gene is left open where the match is weak. Clone size is not always given. Where it is, it says once, few, many or a class for expanded clones.

>NA|TRBJ2-1|TRBV27|TRBD2
TGTGCCAGCAGAATAGCGGGAGGGGGAGGCAATGAGCAGTTCTTC
CASRIAGGGGNEQFF
>NA|TRBJ1-2|TRBV6-5|NA
TGTGCCAGCAGAACAGGGATCGGCTATGGCTACACCTTC
CASRTGIGYGYTF
>NA|TRBJ2-7|TRBV29-1|TRBD1
TGCAGCGCCCTAGGACAGGGGAGTACCGACGAGCAGTACTTC
CSALGQGSTDEQYF
>NA|TRBJ1-5|TRBV28|TRBD1
TGTGCCAGCAGAACGACAGGGGGTCGGGGCAATCAGCCCCAGCATTTT
CASRTTGGRGNQPQHF
>NA|TRBJ1-2|TRBV2|NA
TGTGCCAGCAGTCCAGTGGGGATACAGGTGCCCTATGGCTACACCTTC
CASSPVGIQVPYGYTF
>NA|TRBJ1-6|TRBV5-4|TRBD1
TGTGCCAGCAGCGCTCAGGGGGCCTATAATTCACCCCTCCACTTT
CASSAQGAYNSPLHF
>few|TRBJ2-5|TRBV7-2|NA
TGTGCCAGCAGCTTAGTCCCAAGCGGGTTACAAGAGACCCAGTACTTC
CASSLVPSGLQETQYF
>NA|TRBJ2-5|TRBV12-5|TRBD2
TGTGCTAGTTATCGTAACGGGGGGGCCCAAGAGACCCAGTACTTC
CASYRNGGAQETQYF
>NA|TRBJ2-2|TRBV19|TRBD2
TGTGCCAGTAGTATACGGACTAGCGGGGGGGCGAACACCGGGGAGCTGTTTTTT
CASSIRTSGGANTGELFF
>NA|TRBJ1-1|TRBV5-1|TRBD1
TGCGCCAGCAGCCGAGGGACAGGGAGCACTGAAGCTTTCTTT
CASSRGTGSTEAFF
>NA|TRBJ1-4|TRBV27|NA
TGTGCCAGCAGCCGATTACAGGCCAGTAATGAAAAACTGTTTTTT
CASSRLQASNEKLFF
>once|TRBJ2-2|TRBV11-3|TRBD1
TGTGCCAGCAGCCCCCAGGGGGCCGGGGAGCTGTTTTTT
CASSPQGAGELFF
>NA|TRBJ2-5|TRBV11-2|NA
TGTGCCAGCAGCTTCTCGGGGGGCTACCAAGAGACCCAGTACTTC
CASSFSGGYQETQYF
>NA|TRBJ1-6|TRBV19|TRBD1
TGTGCCAGTAGTGAGGGACAGGTCATTAATTCACCCCTCCACTTT
CASSEGQVINSPLHF
>NA|TRBJ2-3|TRBV7-2|NA
TGTGCCAGCAGCTTACGGGCCGGGACACGGATAATCGCAGATACGCAGTATTTT
CASSLRAGTRIIADTQYF
>NA|TRBJ1-3|TRBV11-1|NA
TGTGCCAGCAGCCAGGGCCCTGGAAACACCATATATTTT
CASSQGPGNTIYF